This is a list of T cell receptor beta chains from one sample in a study of T-cell reconstitution after alpha-beta-depleted transplantation in children. MiXCR was run by TCRdb on the PCR reads, yielding one entry per CDR3 protein. Among roughly 170,000 distinct CDR3 sequences, 6% to 7% were seen once, and the ten largest hold roughly 3%. The specimen was PBMCs from the stem cell graft donor, collected from the stem cell graft. Every receptor here comes from a human donor who donated a stem cell graft to a child with Wiskott-Aldrich syndrome. Each CDR3 is given with its conserved first and last residue. D genes are given only for firm matches. Clone size, where shown, is once, few, many, or a class for clones that have expanded.

clone size | J gene | D gene | V gene | CDR3 protein | CDR3 DNA
many | TRBJ1-5 | TRBD1 | TRBV20-1 | CSATRDSSNQPQHF | TGCAGTGCAACCCGGGACAGCTCGAATCAGCCCCAGCATTTT
many | TRBJ2-1 | NA | TRBV12-3/TRBV12-4 | CASSTLGYEQARFF | TGTGCCAGCAGTACCTTAGGGTATGAACAAGCTCGGTTCTTC
many | TRBJ2-1 | NA | TRBV4-2 | CASSQDGQKQFF | TGTGCCAGCAGCCAAGATGGGCAGAAGCAGTTCTTC
NA | TRBJ2-3 | TRBD2 | TRBV28 | CASERGFADTQYF | TGTGCCAGTGAGCGGGGTTTTGCAGATACGCAGTATTTT
NA | TRBJ2-5 | TRBD2 | TRBV6-1 | CASSGPSGAGTQYF | TGTGCCAGCAGCGGACCTAGCGGAGCCGGGACCCAGTACTTC
few | TRBJ2-1 | TRBD1 | TRBV11-2 | CASRETGDFVPEQFF | TGTGCCAGCAGGGAGACAGGGGATTTTGTTCCTGAGCAGTTCTTC
many | TRBJ1-2 | TRBD1 | TRBV20-1 | CSARPQGANYGYTF | TGCAGTGCTAGACCACAGGGGGCTAACTATGGCTACACCTTC
many | TRBJ2-1 | NA | TRBV12-3/TRBV12-4 | CASSSWGLVVNEQFF | TGTGCCAGCAGTTCTTGGGGGTTAGTGGTCAATGAGCAGTTCTTC
many | TRBJ1-5 | TRBD1 | TRBV5-6 | CASSLRQGFLQPQHF | TGTGCCAGCAGCTTAAGACAGGGTTTTCTACAGCCCCAGCATTTT
many | TRBJ2-1 | NA | TRBV12-3/TRBV12-4 | CASSYSRSYNEQFF | TGTGCCAGCAGTTACAGCAGATCGTACAATGAGCAGTTCTTC
many | TRBJ2-7 | NA | TRBV18 | CASSPHPGPYEQYF | TGTGCCAGCTCACCCCATCCAGGCCCCTACGAGCAGTACTTC
few | TRBJ2-6 | NA | TRBV7-6 | CASSRPYSGANVLTF | TGTGCCAGCAGCCGACCTTACTCTGGGGCCAACGTCCTGACTTTC
many | TRBJ2-1 | NA | TRBV5-5 | CASSLDSRYSYNEQFF | TGTGCCAGCAGCTTGGACAGTCGTTACTCCTACAATGAGCAGTTCTTC
many | TRBJ1-2 | NA | TRBV7-8 | CASSPTRQYGYTF | TGTGCCAGCAGCCCCACAAGACAGTATGGCTACACCTTC
many | TRBJ1-4 | NA | TRBV12-3/TRBV12-4 | CASSLQGATNEKLFF | TGTGCCAGCAGTTTACAGGGAGCAACTAATGAAAAACTGTTTTTT
many | TRBJ2-3 | NA | TRBV20-1 | CSAPTAASGTDTQYF | TGCAGTGCTCCAACAGCGGCCTCGGGCACAGATACGCAGTATTTT
few | TRBJ2-1 | TRBD2 | TRBV4-2 | CASSQAARGRTSGGYNEQFF | TGTGCCAGCAGCCAAGCGGCCAGGGGAAGGACTAGCGGGGGCTACAATGAGCAGTTCTTC
NA | TRBJ1-3 | NA | TRBV18 | CASSPQSGPGNTIYF | TGTGCCAGCTCACCTCAGTCGGGGCCTGGAAACACCATATATTTT
NA | TRBJ2-3 | TRBD2 | TRBV27 | CAISPSGGDSTDTQYF | TGTGCCATCTCGCCTTCCGGGGGGGATAGCACAGATACGCAGTATTTT
NA | TRBJ1-5 | TRBD1 | TRBV7-9 | CASSDDRGWQPQHF | TGTGCCAGCAGCGATGACAGGGGATGGCAGCCCCAGCATTTT
many | TRBJ2-1 | TRBD1 | TRBV5-6 | CASSRTGIMDEQFF | TGTGCCAGCAGCCGGACAGGGATAATGGATGAGCAGTTCTTC
many | TRBJ2-7 | NA | TRBV29-1 | CSVSRSYEQYF | TGCAGCGTTTCCCGATCCTACGAGCAGTACTTC
many | TRBJ2-5 | TRBD1 | TRBV6-5 | CASSYNRGQETQYF | TGTGCCAGCAGTTACAACAGGGGGCAGGAGACCCAGTACTTC
many | TRBJ1-2 | NA | TRBV20-1 | CSARTPGQLADGYTF | TGCAGTGCTAGAACCCCTGGACAGCTGGCGGATGGCTACACCTTC
many | TRBJ2-2 | TRBD1 | TRBV12-3/TRBV12-4 | CASSPTRTGRTGELFF | TGTGCCAGCAGTCCCACAAGGACAGGGCGCACCGGGGAGCTGTTTTTT
many | TRBJ2-1 | NA | TRBV11-2 | CASSLDQSGEQFF | TGTGCCAGCAGCTTAGATCAAAGTGGTGAGCAGTTCTTC
many | TRBJ2-1 | TRBD2 | TRBV5-5 | CASSLNSGNYNEQFF | TGTGCCAGCAGCTTGAATAGCGGGAACTACAATGAGCAGTTCTTC
few | TRBJ1-2 | NA | TRBV5-1 | CASSPGETRRGYTF | TGCGCCAGCAGCCCCGGAGAGACCCGGAGGGGCTACACCTTC
few | TRBJ2-5 | NA | TRBV7-2 | CASSLVGLGVAEETQYF | TGTGCCAGCAGCTTAGTTGGGTTGGGAGTAGCGGAAGAGACCCAGTACTTC
many | TRBJ2-1 | TRBD2 | TRBV6-5 | CASRLYGTSGNNEQFF | TGTGCCAGCAGACTATATGGGACTAGCGGTAACAATGAGCAGTTCTTC
NA | TRBJ1-4 | NA | TRBV5-1 | CASSPPANEKLFF | TGCGCCAGCAGCCCCCCGGCTAATGAAAAACTGTTTTTT
many | TRBJ2-7 | TRBD1 | TRBV12-3/TRBV12-4 | CASSDWTGMYF | TGTGCCAGCAGTGATTGGACAGGGATGTACTTC
many | TRBJ1-5 | NA | TRBV6-5 | CASSYSTGDQPQHF | TGTGCCAGCAGTTATTCGACGGGAGATCAGCCCCAGCATTTT
few | TRBJ1-1 | TRBD1 | TRBV12-3/TRBV12-4 | CASSLAGTGGNTEAFF | TGTGCCAGCAGTTTAGCCGGGACAGGGGGAAACACTGAAGCTTTCTTT
many | TRBJ1-2 | TRBD1 | TRBV12-3/TRBV12-4 | CASSVQTGINYGYTF | TGTGCCAGCAGTGTCCAGACAGGGATCAACTATGGCTACACCTTC
many | TRBJ1-2 | NA | TRBV12-3/TRBV12-4 | CASTPVGDRYGYTF | TGTGCCAGCACCCCAGTTGGGGACCGCTATGGCTACACCTTC
few | TRBJ2-2 | NA | TRBV12-3/TRBV12-4 | CASTLDRTGELFF | TGTGCCAGCACATTGGACAGAACCGGGGAGCTGTTTTTT
NA | TRBJ2-7 | NA | TRBV19 | CASMDSTYEQYF | TGTGCCAGTATGGACAGTACCTACGAGCAGTACTTC
many | TRBJ2-2 | NA | TRBV6-5 | CASSYPPSNTGELFF | TGTGCCAGCAGTTACCCTCCTTCAAACACCGGGGAGCTGTTTTTT
NA | TRBJ2-3 | TRBD2 | TRBV6-2/TRBV6-3 | CASSPLKLAGGPTSTDTQYF | TGTGCCAGCAGTCCGCTAAAACTAGCGGGAGGGCCGACTAGCACAGATACGCAGTATTTT
many | TRBJ2-2 | TRBD1 | TRBV12-3/TRBV12-4 | CASATGTANTGELFF | TGTGCCAGCGCAACCGGGACAGCGAACACCGGGGAGCTGTTTTTT
many | TRBJ2-1 | NA | TRBV7-6 | CASSFIGGNEQFF | TGTGCCAGCAGCTTTATTGGGGGCAATGAGCAGTTCTTC
NA | TRBJ1-5 | NA | TRBV12-3/TRBV12-4 | CASSFWLRSRVRLGNQPQHF | TGTGCCAGCAGTTTTTGGTTGAGGAGCAGGGTGCGTTTGGGGAATCAGCCCCAGCATTTT
NA | TRBJ2-1 | NA | TRBV3-1 | CASSSHANEQFF | TGTGCCAGCTCTTCACACGCCAATGAGCAGTTCTTC
NA | TRBJ2-1 | TRBD2 | TRBV6-2/TRBV6-3 | CASSRFVQGAGGQLEQFF | TGTGCCAGCAGCCGATTTGTTCAGGGAGCGGGAGGCCAGCTTGAGCAGTTCTTC
many | TRBJ1-1 | NA | TRBV5-1 | CASTPRSTGMNTEAFF | TGCGCCAGCACCCCGAGGTCGACAGGCATGAACACTGAAGCTTTCTTT
many | TRBJ1-1 | TRBD1 | TRBV13 | CASSLGVGGQETFF | TGTGCCAGCAGCTTAGGCGTTGGGGGACAGGAGACTTTCTTT
NA | TRBJ2-1 | TRBD2 | TRBV10-1 | CASSEFSGGPSNEQFF | TGCGCCAGCAGTGAGTTCTCGGGAGGCCCTAGCAATGAGCAGTTCTTC
few | TRBJ2-5 | TRBD1 | TRBV12-3/TRBV12-4 | CASSSGQGAFETQYF | TGTGCCAGCAGCTCAGGACAGGGGGCTTTTGAGACCCAGTACTTC
NA | TRBJ2-1 | TRBD1 | TRBV19 | CASRRAPGQGIDEQFF | TGTGCCAGTAGGCGGGCACCGGGACAGGGAATAGATGAGCAGTTCTTC